Below, one TCR beta chain is given with its context. Its antigen is not identified. The PCR made use of 60 Vbeta and 13 Jbeta primers. Assay used: immunoSEQ multiplex PCR; TCRdb lists only in-frame clones, some missing. The data hold about 190,000 clones, with 77% observed a single time. This CDR3 is 15 amino acids long. Germline assignment: CDR1 SGHAT and CDR2 FQDESV (reference sequence). V lost 7 bases to trimming and J lost 4 bases; unmatched junction nucleotides: 8. This sample stems from a study of cytomegalovirus exposure and HLA in healthy donors. Study-wide findings and caveats: The sole available immune exposure information was CMV serostatus. Upon later analysis, TCR association rates were observed to vary by HLA locus, being highest for DRB1 and lowest for HLA-C.

This clonotype was obtained from a woman aged 25 to 39 in good health and CMV-seropositive. The specimen sequenced was PBMCs. The chain couples TRBV11-1 to TRBJ2-2; TRBD2 agrees at 8 bases. The CDR3 sequence: CASTREGSGTGELFF. The CDR3 DNA reads TGTGCCAGCACCCGGGAGGGGTCGGGCACCGGGGAGCTGTTTTTT.